Sequencing of this TCR beta chain was carried out in a study of cytomegalovirus exposure and HLA in healthy donors. Unmatched junction bases numbered 8, after V lost 6 bases and J lost 4 bases. In germline, CDR1 is MDHEN, CDR2 SYDVKM. This CDR3 contains 15 residues. The PCR contained 60 Vbeta and 13 Jbeta primers. The protocol was immunoSEQ multiplex PCR, while the TCRdb copy is restricted to in-frame clones and leaves out a portion. This sample has some 190,000 clones; about 90% occur once, and the top ten carry about 1%. The receptor's source is a boy aged 2-15 years in good health and CMV-seronegative. Specimen: PBMCs. The rearrangement joins TRBV28 to TRBJ1-2; 10 bases are a match to TRBD1. CDR3 protein: CASRTGQGGIYGYTF. The CDR3 nucleotides read TGTGCCAGCAGGACAGGACAGGGGGGTATCTATGGCTACACCTTC.